The 28 T cell receptor beta chains below come from one sample, sequenced in a study of blood T cells in healthy people across ages. For the second PCR, which ran for about 7 to 11 cycles, a sample-barcoded 5' primer and a J-beta primer mix were used. TCRdb processed the 5' RACE reads anew with MiXCR; each CDR3 protein has one entry. The sample includes hundreds of thousands of distinct CDR3 sequences, approximately 40% of them seen just once. Sequencing was carried out using blood. These receptors came from an elderly man in good health.

In this sample, this clonotype turned up a few times. V and J are TRBV6-2 or TRBV6-3 and TRBJ2-3; 9 nucleotides align to TRBD1. V was clipped by 11 bases and J by 5 bases; unmatched bases: 2. The CDR3 sequence is 11 residues long. Germline V gene sequence: CDR1 MNHEY, CDR2 SVGEGT. The CDR3: CAGGQGDTQYF. CDR3 DNA sequence: TGTGCCGGGGGACAGGGAGATACGCAGTATTTT.

This clonotype was seen only once. The chain has TRBV7-9 and TRBJ2-7; TRBD2 might be the D (6 bases). The closer fit of TRBJ2-5 to the DNA end suggests the J call may be wrong. Germline lookup yields CDR1 SEHNR and CDR2 FQNEAQ (reference sequence). The CDR3 has 16 residues. Written as DNA, the CDR3 is TGTGCCAGCAGCTTGAGAACAGGAGGGTGGCAAGAGACCCAGTACTTC. This gives the protein CASSLRTGGWQETQYF.

This clonotype appeared once. This chain joins TRBV4-2 and TRBJ2-3, with D unresolved. CDR1 and CDR2 from the germline V gene are LGHNA and YNFKEQ. V shed 0 bases and J shed 6 bases, with 13 bases lying between them. There are 15 residues in the CDR3. In DNA form, the CDR3 reads TGTGCCAGCAGCCAAGATCAAACCGCCAGGGATACGCAGTATTTT. It encodes CASSQDQTARDTQYF.

This chain joins TRBV5-1 and TRBJ2-1; no definite D call. The V end was cut by 0 bases, the J end by 10 bases, with 17 bases between. Germline CDR1 reads SGHRS; CDR2 reads YFSETQ. CDR3 size: 15 residues. The chain's CDR3 is CASSLETGSLGEQFF. The DNA of the CDR3 is TGCGCCAGCAGCTTGGAAACTGGTAGCTTAGGGGAGCAGTTCTTC.

This clonotype came up many times. This sequence joins TRBV24-1 and TRBJ2-1, with 8 positions matching TRBD2. Germline lookup yields CDR1 KGHDR and CDR2 SFDVKD. The CDR3 length is 13 residues. Trimming took 6 bases from V and 9 from J; bases not matched to a gene: 6. Here the CDR3 reads CATSSGSAGEQFF. The CDR3 coding sequence is TGTGCCACCAGTAGCGGGAGTGCGGGTGAGCAGTTCTTC.

This clonotype turned up a few times. The chain employs TRBV6-5 and TRBJ2-5, with D perhaps TRBD2 (7 bases). Germline-derived CDR1 and CDR2 are MNHEY and SVGAGI. This CDR3 has 18 residues. V dropped 5 bases and J dropped 11 bases, with 33 bases sitting between them. CDR3 region: CASSHPLLGGGQYNEQYF. DNA for the CDR3: TGTGCCAGCAGTCACCCCCTTCTGGGGGGGGGCCAGTACAATGAGCAGTACTTC.

This clonotype has more than one count but fewer than ten. This rearrangement joins TRBV12-3 or TRBV12-4 to TRBJ2-1; the D gene is possibly TRBD2 (5 bases). The ends were cut back, 6 bases at V and 0 bases at J, with 12 bases in the middle. The CDR3 sequence is 15 residues long. CDR3 region: CASRRTSSSYNEQFF. CDR3 nucleotides: TGTGCCAGCAGGCGGACTTCTTCCTCCTACAATGAGCAGTTCTTC.

This clonotype was detected only a few times. The gene calls are TRBV6-2 or TRBV6-3 and TRBJ2-5, with a weak D call TRBD2 (5 bases). The CDR3 runs 14 residues. V shed 2 bases and J shed 2 bases, with 9 bases lying between them. Looked up from germline, CDR1 is MNHEY and CDR2 is SVGEGT. The CDR3 coding sequence is TGTGCCAGCAGTTACACACGGAGGCAAGAGACCCAGTACTTC. This sequence encodes CASSYTRRQETQYF.

This chain links TRBV2 with TRBJ2-3; 10 positions agree with TRBD1. Germline V gene sequence: CDR1 SNHLY, CDR2 FYNNEI. This CDR3 region has 15 residues. V shed 8 bases and J 4 bases; nucleotides not matched to a gene: 9. The CDR3 here is CASGYTGTGADTQYF. In DNA form, the CDR3 reads TGTGCCAGCGGCTATACCGGGACAGGGGCAGATACGCAGTATTTT.

This clonotype was counted many times. The rearrangement joins TRBV3-1 to TRBJ2-1; the match to TRBD1 covers 7 bases. Looked up from germline, CDR1 is LGHDT and CDR2 is YNNKEL (reference sequence). V trimming: 2 bases; J trimming: 10 bases; junction bases outside the gene matches: 5. The CDR3 runs to 13 residues. Here the CDR3 reads CASSQQRGLEQFF. The CDR3 DNA reads TGTGCCAGCAGCCAACAAAGGGGGCTCGAGCAGTTCTTC.

In this sample, this clonotype turned up once. The CDR3 loop is CASSSDSFSGNTIYF. The DNA for the CDR3 is TGTGCCAGCAGTAGCGACAGTTTCTCTGGAAACACCATATATTTT. V and J are TRBV28 and TRBJ1-3; D is possibly TRBD1 (5 bases). The germline V and J ends were trimmed by 5 bases and 0 bases, with 11 bases remaining between them. CDR3 length: 15 amino acids. CDR1 MDHEN and CDR2 SYDVKM come from the germline V gene.

About this clonotype: At one end the junction does not follow the germline gene, possibly because of a read error. This chain joins TRBV10-3 and TRBJ2-1; D might be TRBD2 (6 bases). This CDR3 has 14 amino acids. Per germline, CDR1 ENHRY and CDR2 SYGVKD. The CDR3 DNA is TGTGCCATCAGTGCTACTACTAGCCACAATGATCAGTTCTTC. Translation gives CAISATTSHNDQFF.

The sample holds a few counts of this clonotype. The CDR3: CATGRDRGMLVTDTQYF. The CDR3, as DNA: TGTGCCACCGGCCGGGACAGGGGGATGCTAGTCACAGATACGCAGTATTTT. V and J are TRBV15 and TRBJ2-3; 11 bases are shared with TRBD1. V lost 8 bases and J lost 2; bases outside the gene matches: 12. The CDR3 extends over 17 amino acids. In germline, CDR1 is LNHNV, CDR2 YYDKDF (reference sequence).

The chain uses TRBV7-9 and TRBJ1-1; 10 nucleotides align to TRBD1. Germline V gives CDR1 SEHNR, CDR2 FQNEAQ (reference sequence). This CDR3 comprises 13 residues. The junction had 8 bases not matched to a gene; V was cut back by 6 bases and J by 10 bases. CDR3 sequence (DNA): TGTGCCAGCAGTTACCGGGACAGGGGTGCAGCTTTCTTT. It translates to CASSYRDRGAAFF.

The DNA of the CDR3 is TGTGCCAGCAGCTTATTTCGGCTCGGGAGGGCGCTAAACAATGAGCAGTTCTTC. This gives the protein CASSLFRLGRALNNEQFF. V gene TRBV7-2 combines with J gene TRBJ2-1, with 8 bases that match TRBD2. The V gene's germline CDR1 is SGHTA and CDR2 FQGNSA. CDR3 length: 18 amino acids. Unmatched junction bases numbered 14, after V lost 2 bases and J lost 5 bases.

J is TRBJ2-2 and V is TRBV4-2; D remains unclear. Germline V gene sequence: CDR1 LGHNA, CDR2 YNFKEQ. V was shortened by 1 base and J by 7 bases, with 4 bases between the two germline ends. This CDR3 is built from 12 residues. The CDR3 sequence: CASSQGRGELFF. The CDR3 nucleotides are TGTGCCAGCAGCCAAGGACGCGGGGAGCTGTTTTTT.

This clonotype was counted ten times or more. The rearrangement joins TRBV28 to TRBJ2-7; 7 nucleotides align to TRBD1. The germline CDR1 and CDR2 sequences are MDHEN and SYDVKM. This CDR3 spans 15 amino acids. The J segment lost 0 bases and the V segment lost 3 bases, leaving 5 bases of the junction unmatched. CDR3: CASSLAAGGSYEQYF. Here the CDR3 DNA reads TGTGCCAGCAGTTTGGCAGCAGGGGGCTCCTACGAGCAGTACTTC.

The chain recombines TRBV3-1 with TRBJ2-7; 7 nucleotides align to TRBD2. The CDR3 totals 15 residues. Germline V gives CDR1 LGHDT, CDR2 YNNKEL (reference sequence). Germline trimming cut 3 bases from V and 7 bases from J; bases unmatched to any gene: 12. The CDR3 region has the DNA TGTGCCAGCAGCCAGAAAGACGGGGACTACAATGAGCAGTACTTC. This codes for CASSQKDGDYNEQYF.

CDR3 loop: CAWSPRPVMINTGELFF. As DNA, the CDR3 is TGTGCCTGGAGTCCCCGGCCGGTCATGATTAACACCGGGGAGCTGTTTTTT. The chain links TRBV30 to TRBJ2-2; D not certain. Trimming took off 2 bases at V and 2 bases at J, with 18 bases between the two ends. Germline-derived CDR1 and CDR2 are GTSNPN and SVGIG (reference sequence). This CDR3 region has 17 residues.

The chain couples TRBV7-2 to TRBJ2-5; D gene uncertain. CDR1 is SGHTA and CDR2 is FQGNSA in the germline V gene. The CDR3 length is 13 residues. The V gene lost 2 bases and the J gene lost 5 bases, with 9 bases spanning the gap. Here the CDR3 DNA reads TGTGCCAGCAGCTTAACCTCCTTCGAGACCCAGTACTTC. Amino acid sequence: CASSLTSFETQYF.

In this sample, this clonotype turned up a few times. The chain has TRBV20-1 and TRBJ2-7, with 7 bases that match TRBD2. From germline, CDR1 is DFQATT and CDR2 SNEGSKA (reference sequence). The V segment lost 7 bases and the J segment 3 bases; nucleotides outside the gene matches: 15. The CDR3 extends over 15 amino acids. In DNA, the CDR3 is TGCAGTGGGTTTGATCGGGGGGACGGAGACTACGAGCAGTACTTC. Its translation is CSGFDRGDGDYEQYF.

The CDR3 loop is CASSFNPGLTEQYF. CDR3 DNA: TGTGCCAGCAGTTTCAACCCGGGACTAACTGAGCAGTACTTC. This chain links TRBV6-2 or TRBV6-3 with TRBJ2-7; TRBD2 agrees at 7 bases. Per the germline V gene, CDR1 is MNHEY and CDR2 is SVGEGT. J was trimmed by 7 bases and V by 4 bases; bases with no gene match: 10. The CDR3 runs to 14 residues.

The gene calls are TRBV25-1 and TRBJ2-7; 9 positions match TRBD1. The CDR3 runs 17 residues. Trimming took 4 bases from V and 1 from J; bases not matched to a gene: 11. CDR1 MGHDK and CDR2 SYGVNS come from the germline V gene. CDR3 DNA: TGTGCCAGCAGTGGGAACAGGGACAGGGAATTTTCCTACGAGCAGTACTTC. The encoded protein is CASSGNRDREFSYEQYF.

J is TRBJ2-5 and V is TRBV20-1; either TRBD1 or TRBD2 may fit D (6 bases each). This CDR3 comprises 19 residues. Germline CDR1 DFQATT, CDR2 SNEGSKA (reference sequence). Trimming left V 4 bases short and J 1 base short, with 28 bases between. DNA of the CDR3: TGCAGTGCTACACCTACTAGGGGGAGGAGAATGGTGGGCCAAGAGACCCAGTACTTC. It codes for CSATPTRGRRMVGQETQYF.

This clonotype was observed at least ten times. V usage is TRBV20-1 and J usage is TRBJ2-3; 7 nucleotides match TRBD1. V dropped 0 bases and J dropped 1; count of bases not matched to a gene: 10. The CDR3 contains 17 residues. Germline V gene sequence: CDR1 DFQATT, CDR2 SNEGSKA (reference sequence). This CDR3 reads CSARDTGAPFRTDTQYF. The DNA for the CDR3 is TGCAGTGCTAGAGATACAGGGGCCCCCTTCCGCACAGATACGCAGTATTTT.

The chain carries TRBV6-2 or TRBV6-3 and TRBJ2-1; no definite D call. The CDR3 length is 11 residues. Deletions cut 5 bases from V and 13 bases from J, with 12 bases between. Germline CDR1 is MNHEY and CDR2 is SVGEGT. CDR3: CASSGGPVQFF. In DNA, the CDR3 is TGTGCCAGCAGTGGTGGCCCCGTCCAGTTCTTC.

The chain carries TRBV20-1 and TRBJ1-1; D is uncertain. Between the trimmed V and J ends, which lost 0 bases and 1 base, there was a span of 9 bases. This CDR3 contains 14 residues. Germline CDR1 and CDR2: DFQATT and SNEGSKA (reference sequence). CDR3 amino acids: CSARDVAENTEAFF. The CDR3 bases are TGCAGTGCTAGAGATGTGGCGGAGAACACTGAAGCTTTCTTT.

This clonotype was seen a few times. The rearrangement uses TRBV3-1 and TRBJ1-5; a weak D match, TRBD1 (6 bases). V was cut by 4 bases and J by 0 bases, with 10 bases left in between. Germline CDR1 is LGHDT and CDR2 is YNNKEL (reference sequence). CDR3 length equals 15 residues. The DNA of the CDR3 is TGTGCCAGCAGCCTCAGGGGCCTTAGCAATCAGCCCCAGCATTTT. Its translation: CASSLRGLSNQPQHF.